A selection of T cell receptor beta chains follows, all from one sample in a study of shared clonotypes between healthy human individuals. Here immunoSEQ multiplex PCR was the method, and the copy in TCRdb shows in-frame clones only, minus some. The repertoire has about 2.2 million clones, just over 90% of them found once; the top ten carry about 1.7%. The sample was naive CD8+ T cells from PBMCs. All receptors come from a man aged 18 to 30 in good health. Some clones in this sample may be carry-over from other donors' samples. Both conserved end residues are part of each CDR3. Each record gives: J gene, clone size, V gene, CDR3 protein. For some rows the clone size is stated as once, few or many, or as a class when expanded; others skip it.

j_gene: TRBJ2-7; abundance: NA; v_gene: TRBV4-1; CDR3aa: CASSQETSGLPNGEQYF
j_gene: TRBJ1-4; abundance: NA; v_gene: TRBV13; CDR3aa: CASSLGGQNEKLFF
j_gene: TRBJ2-5; abundance: NA; v_gene: TRBV14; CDR3aa: CASSQVMGSGRRRETQYF
j_gene: TRBJ2-7; abundance: NA; v_gene: TRBV5-1; CDR3aa: CASSLEASGTYEQYF
j_gene: TRBJ2-3; abundance: NA; v_gene: TRBV27; CDR3aa: CASSLLLAGSTDTQYF
j_gene: TRBJ2-2; abundance: NA; v_gene: TRBV28; CDR3aa: CASTGQGETGELFF
j_gene: TRBJ2-1; abundance: NA; v_gene: TRBV21-1; CDR3aa: CASSEPDRKSDNEQFF
j_gene: TRBJ2-1; abundance: once; v_gene: TRBV5-1; CDR3aa: CASSFDRGALNEQFF
j_gene: TRBJ1-1; abundance: NA; v_gene: TRBV28; CDR3aa: CASRLDLMNTEAFF
j_gene: TRBJ2-2; abundance: NA; v_gene: TRBV11-2; CDR3aa: CASSLYRTGELFF
j_gene: TRBJ1-5; abundance: few; v_gene: TRBV10-3; CDR3aa: CAISGSNQPQHF
j_gene: TRBJ2-7; abundance: NA; v_gene: TRBV5-6; CDR3aa: CASSLRGGGSYEQYF
j_gene: TRBJ2-1; abundance: NA; v_gene: TRBV5-1; CDR3aa: CASSLYQRLHNEQFF
j_gene: TRBJ2-7; abundance: NA; v_gene: TRBV27; CDR3aa: CASGQGARYEQYF
j_gene: TRBJ2-7; abundance: few; v_gene: TRBV27; CDR3aa: CASSRGAYEQYF
j_gene: TRBJ2-7; abundance: once; v_gene: TRBV7-2; CDR3aa: CASSFRQNVYEQYF
j_gene: TRBJ1-1; abundance: NA; v_gene: TRBV5-1; CDR3aa: CAIRGMNTEAFF
j_gene: TRBJ2-1; abundance: NA; v_gene: TRBV9; CDR3aa: CASSPLPGLAGVGYNEQFF
j_gene: TRBJ1-5; abundance: NA; v_gene: TRBV11-2; CDR3aa: CASSFGVEGNQPQHF
j_gene: TRBJ1-1; abundance: NA; v_gene: TRBV9; CDR3aa: CASSVGVSHTEAFF
j_gene: TRBJ1-1; abundance: once; v_gene: TRBV29-1; CDR3aa: CSVERTGLLNTEAFF
j_gene: TRBJ2-1; abundance: NA; v_gene: TRBV5-1; CDR3aa: CASSFEREAYNEQFF
j_gene: TRBJ1-1; abundance: few; v_gene: TRBV6-5; CDR3aa: CASSYSGTGVAEAFF
j_gene: TRBJ2-7; abundance: NA; v_gene: TRBV5-1; CDR3aa: CASSYIGGGLTYEQYF
j_gene: TRBJ2-7; abundance: NA; v_gene: TRBV4-1; CDR3aa: CASSQDLFYEQYF
j_gene: TRBJ1-5; abundance: NA; v_gene: TRBV27; CDR3aa: CASSFYNQPQHF
j_gene: TRBJ2-7; abundance: once; v_gene: TRBV25-1; CDR3aa: CASSESGQGYEQYF
j_gene: TRBJ2-1; abundance: NA; v_gene: TRBV9; CDR3aa: CASSVQGPGDEQFF
j_gene: TRBJ2-1; abundance: once; v_gene: TRBV5-4; CDR3aa: CASSLVEGNEQFF
j_gene: TRBJ1-1; abundance: NA; v_gene: TRBV7-2; CDR3aa: CASSNTGGFTEAFF
j_gene: TRBJ2-7; abundance: NA; v_gene: TRBV4-1; CDR3aa: CASSQGLEWVRYF
j_gene: TRBJ2-4; abundance: NA; v_gene: TRBV9; CDR3aa: CASSTRLGGPGTGKNIQYF
j_gene: TRBJ2-7; abundance: NA; v_gene: TRBV7-6; CDR3aa: CASSPTGDSYEQYF
j_gene: TRBJ2-1; abundance: NA; v_gene: TRBV5-1; CDR3aa: CASSLSRDTYNEQFF
j_gene: TRBJ2-2; abundance: once; v_gene: TRBV6-1; CDR3aa: CASSVPGLAGLNTGELFF
j_gene: TRBJ2-2; abundance: NA; v_gene: TRBV4-3; CDR3aa: CASSLSLRGGANTGELFF
j_gene: TRBJ1-3; abundance: NA; v_gene: TRBV7-2; CDR3aa: CASSLAGDRGVYTIYF
j_gene: TRBJ2-1; abundance: NA; v_gene: TRBV28; CDR3aa: CASSLLTRDEQFF
j_gene: TRBJ1-2; abundance: NA; v_gene: TRBV28; CDR3aa: CASSLGGVYGYTF
j_gene: TRBJ2-1; abundance: NA; v_gene: TRBV28; CDR3aa: CATNQGIGSYNEQFF
j_gene: TRBJ1-2; abundance: few; v_gene: TRBV27; CDR3aa: CASSSSDINGYTF
j_gene: TRBJ2-7; abundance: NA; v_gene: TRBV6-5; CDR3aa: CASSYSTASYEQYF
j_gene: TRBJ1-2; abundance: NA; v_gene: TRBV28; CDR3aa: CASLRSRGYGYTF